This TCR beta chain was retrieved from a study of T cells after yellow fever vaccination. Background on the study: Fractions of low cell number were prepared using SMART-Seq v4 Ultra Low Input. Study-wide results and limits: From the bulk population, abundant clonotypes could contaminate and appear within FACS-sorted repertoires.

V was trimmed by 0 bases and J by 0 bases, leaving 8 bases between them. The length of the CDR3 is 14 residues. Germline CDR1 reads GTSNPN; CDR2 reads SVGIG (reference sequence). Worth noting for this clonotype: The target antigen is unknown.

UMIs were added to TCR cDNA along with a universal primer site when it was made by 5'RACE template switching. TCRdb independently ran MiXCR on the 5' RACE reads; one entry per CDR3 protein. The top ten clones hold 14% of a sample with nearly 550,000 distinct CDR3 sequences, under 25% of them seen once. The receptor was isolated from a man aged 25-45 years who received the YFV17D yellow fever vaccine. The chain recombines TRBV30 with TRBJ1-1; D unclear. The specimen comprised PBMCs, sampled 15 days after the yellow fever booster vaccination. CDR3 loop: CAWSVRLVNTEAFF. CDR3 nucleotides: TGTGCCTGGAGTGTACGGCTGGTGAACACTGAAGCTTTCTTT.